Following are 9 T cell receptor beta chains from one sample sequenced in a study of blood T cell repertoires in COVID-19. TCRdb's copy holds only in-frame clones and misses some; the assay was immunoSEQ multiplex PCR. The sample has 250,000 to 300,000 clones, approximately 85% seen once. The sample taken for sequencing was PBMCs or T cells enriched from blood (not recorded which). The receptors come from a woman aged 45-60 years who had recovered from COVID-19.

The chain uses TRBV10-1 and TRBJ2-1, with 12 bases that match TRBD2. This CDR3 region has 16 residues. CDR1 is WNHNN, CDR2 SYGVQD, per germline (reference sequence). J was trimmed by 0 bases and V by 8 bases; bases with no gene match: 5. CDR3 protein: CASWGLAGSSYNEQFF. CDR3 bases: TGCGCCAGCTGGGGACTAGCGGGTAGCTCCTACAATGAGCAGTTCTTC.

The chain links TRBV10-3 to TRBJ1-3, with 11 bases aligning to TRBD1. The CDR3 sequence is 18 residues long. Germline CDR1 is ENHRY and CDR2 is SYGVKD. V lost 0 bases and J lost 0; bases outside the gene matches: 4. The CDR3 nucleotides read TGTGCCATCAGTGAGTCGGTTGGGACAGGGGGCTCTGGAAACACCATATATTTT. It is translated as CAISESVGTGGSGNTIYF.

V gene TRBV29-1 combines with J gene TRBJ1-1; maybe TRBD1 (6 bases). The CDR3 contains 21 residues. Germline-derived CDR1 and CDR2 are SQVTM and ANQGSEA. Trimming left V 5 bases short and J 0 bases short, with 34 bases between. CDR3: CSVPKWVLQGKGDIMNTEAFF. The CDR3 nucleotides are TGCAGCGTTCCTAAATGGGTTTTACAGGGAAAGGGGGATATTATGAACACTGAAGCTTTCTTT.

This clone was counted a few times. The rearrangement uses TRBV11-2 and TRBJ2-7; tentatively, D is TRBD1 (5 bases). V was shortened by 1 base and J by 3 bases, with 13 bases between the two germline ends. CDR1 is SGHAT, CDR2 FQNNGV, per germline. The CDR3 totals 15 residues. The CDR3 region is CASSLGGSLNYEQYF. CDR3 sequence (DNA): TGTGCCAGCAGCTTAGGGGGCAGTCTAAACTACGAGCAGTACTTC.

The J gene is TRBJ2-1, the V gene TRBV28; D perhaps matches TRBD2 (5 bases). V lost 7 bases and J lost 5, with 9 bases in between. This CDR3 is 12 amino acids long. Germline CDR1 MDHEN, CDR2 SYDVKM. This CDR3 is CASKSGNNEQFF. The CDR3 coding sequence is TGTGCCAGCAAGAGCGGAAACAATGAGCAGTTCTTC. The full variable domain, completed using reference TRBV28 and TRBJ2-1, is DVKVTQSSRYLVKRTGEKVFLECVQDMDHENMFWYRQDPGLGLRLIYFSYDVKMKEKGDIPEGYSVSREKKERFSLILESASTNQTSMYLCASKSGNNEQFFGPGTRLTVL.

The chain carries TRBV5-1 and TRBJ2-1; 12 bases align to TRBD1. CDR1 SGHRS and CDR2 YFSETQ come from the germline V gene. CDR3 size: 17 residues. With V trimmed by 0 bases and J by 2 bases, 3 bases remained unmatched. CDR3 region: CASSLGGTGGAYNEQFF. CDR3 DNA: TGCGCCAGCAGCTTGGGTGGGACAGGGGGCGCCTACAATGAGCAGTTCTTC. Combining the CDR3 with reference TRBV5-1 and TRBJ2-1 gives the whole variable domain KAGVTQTPRYLIKTRGQQVTLSCSPISGHRSVSWYQQTPGQGLQFLFEYFSETQRNKGNFPGRFSGRQFSNSRSEMNVSTLELGDSALYLCASSLGGTGGAYNEQFFGPGTRLTVL.

The chain recombines TRBV5-6 with TRBJ2-5; 7 positions agree with TRBD1. This CDR3 has 15 amino acids. The V and J ends lost 1 base and 0 bases, in that order; junction bases with no gene match: 3. Per the germline V gene, CDR1 is SGHDT and CDR2 is YYEEEE. As DNA, the CDR3 is TGTGCCAGCAGCTTGTTACAGGGGTACCAAGAGACCCAGTACTTC. Encoded protein: CASSLLQGYQETQYF.

V is TRBV7-9 and J is TRBJ1-5; TRBD1 is a possible D gene (5 bases). The CDR3 spans 15 residues. The V gene lost 2 bases and the J gene lost 5 bases, with 13 bases spanning the gap. Germline CDR1 is SEHNR and CDR2 is FQNEAQ (reference sequence). CDR3 coding DNA: TGTGCCAGCAGCTTATTCCAGGGTAGGGATCAGCCCCAGCATTTT. This codes for CASSLFQGRDQPQHF.

This rearrangement joins TRBV6-1 to TRBJ1-4, with TRBD1 identical over 8 bases. The germline CDR1 and CDR2 sequences are MNHNS and SASEGT. The CDR3 covers 14 residues. V lost 3 bases, J lost 6 bases, and 3 bases stayed unmatched. This CDR3 reads CASSDGQGHEKLFF. DNA of the CDR3: TGTGCCAGCAGTGATGGACAGGGACATGAAAAACTGTTTTTT.